This TCR beta chain emerged from a study of response to subunit inactivated influenza vaccine. A remark on this clonotype: Its cognate antigen is unknown.

The CDR3 consists of 16 residues. Per the germline V gene, CDR1 is SGHVS and CDR2 is FQNEAQ. V lost 5 bases to trimming and J lost 2 bases; unmatched junction nucleotides: 6. Study-wide results and caveats: Authors suggested seasonal influenza vaccinations each recruit few new T cells.

TCRdb re-called the RT-PCR reads through MiXCR, storing one row per CDR3 protein. The top ten clones hold 13% of a sample with hundreds of thousands of distinct CDR3 sequences, approximately 12% of them seen once. V gene TRBV7-8 combines with J gene TRBJ2-3; 11 bases match TRBD2. This receptor was obtained from a man in his forties or fifties who received an inactivated influenza vaccine. This sample comprised PBMCs from blood, obtained 35 to 45 days after vaccination. As DNA, the CDR3 is TGTGCCAGCAGCATTTTAGCGGGAGGGAACACAGATACGCAGTATTTT. Translating gives CASSILAGGNTDTQYF.